In its sample, the clone carrying this TCR beta chain was seen many times. Its antigen is unknown. These data belong to a study of T cells in Graves' hyperthyroidism and ophthalmopathy. Overall study results and limits: Researchers found most expanded thyroid clonotypes above 0.001 in blood as well.

The investigators amplified TCR beta CDR3 regions from RNA transcripts. Primed by the HTBI set, a first-round RT-PCR was run on the TCR CDR3. TCRdb re-analysed the multiplex PCR reads in MiXCR, keeping a single row per CDR3 protein. The sample lists about 290,000 distinct CDR3 sequences, about 18% occurring once. Criteria for exclusion of patients were uncontrolled infection, other autoimmune disease, pregnancy or lactation. Germline V lookup: CDR1 KGHSH, CDR2 LQKENI. CDR3 size: 14 residues. Trimming pared 5 bases from V and 10 bases from J, leaving 15 bases between. This chain joins TRBV18 and TRBJ1-6; D call uncertain. Sequenced sample: blood. The TCR was taken from a woman in her sixties or seventies with Graves' ophthalmopathy. The CDR3 DNA sequence: TGTGCCAGCTCAGCCGGGTATCGAGACTCACCCCTCCACTTT. The encoded protein is CASSAGYRDSPLHF.